These T cell receptor beta chains were read from a single sample in a study of T-cell reconstitution after alpha-beta-depleted transplantation in children. TCRdb analysed the PCR reads with MiXCR anew, one entry per CDR3 protein. This sample has fewer than 350,000 distinct CDR3 sequences, with 10% found just once. The sample here was PBMCs, taken before TCRalphabeta/CD19-depleted stem cell transplant. Receptors originate from a boy under two years old with acute myeloid leukemia, due to receive a stem cell transplant. Each CDR3 is given with its conserved first and last residue. D genes are given only for firm matches. Expanded clones get a size class; other rows say once, few or many, or leave the size out.

TRBJ2-3 | TRBV28 | - | many | TGTGCCAGCAGTTGGGGGGAGACAGGGCCAGATACGCAGTATTTT | CASSWGETGPDTQYF
TRBJ2-2 | TRBV9 | - | many | TGTGCCAGCAGCGTAGCACAGACAAACACCGGGGAGCTGTTTTTT | CASSVAQTNTGELFF
TRBJ2-1 | TRBV7-9 | TRBD2 | many | TGTGCCAGCAGCTTACCCGCCGGACTAGCGGGAGGGCCCTACAATGAGCAGTTCTTC | CASSLPAGLAGGPYNEQFF
TRBJ1-2 | TRBV29-1 | - | many | TGCAGCGTTGAAGGAAATGGAGGCTACACCTTC | CSVEGNGGYTF
TRBJ2-3 | TRBV5-6 | - | few | TGTGCCAGCAGCTTGTGGCAAGGGAATACGCAGTATTTT | CASSLWQGNTQYF
TRBJ2-7 | TRBV28 | TRBD1 | many | TGTGCCAGCAGTTTAACCGGGACAGTCGAGCAGTACTTC | CASSLTGTVEQYF
TRBJ2-1 | TRBV23-1 | TRBD2 | few | TGCGCCAGCAGCCGCTGGCGACTAGCGGGAGCATGGGGCTACAATGAGCAGTTCTTC | CASSRWRLAGAWGYNEQFF
TRBJ2-7 | TRBV5-1 | - | many | TGCGCCAGCAGTCTCAGGGCGGACCACGAGCAGTACTTC | CASSLRADHEQYF
TRBJ2-7 | TRBV28 | TRBD1 | many | TGTGCCAGCCAAAGCGGTCCCTCCGGGACAGGGGGCTACGAGCAGTACTTC | CASQSGPSGTGGYEQYF
TRBJ2-7 | TRBV6-2/TRBV6-3 | - | many | TGTGCCAGCAGTTCGACAGGGAGGACCCCCTACGAGCAGTACTTC | CASSSTGRTPYEQYF
TRBJ2-7 | TRBV15 | - | - | TGTGCCACCAGCTCCCGGACAGTACCTAGTGAGCAGTACTTC | CATSSRTVPSEQYF
TRBJ1-2 | TRBV10-3 | TRBD1 | many | TGTGCCATCAAGACAGGGGGCTATGGCTACACCTTC | CAIKTGGYGYTF
TRBJ2-1 | TRBV15 | - | few | TGTGCCACCAGCAGGATGAGGAATGAGCAGTTCTTC | CATSRMRNEQFF
TRBJ1-4 | TRBV29-1 | - | few | TGCAGCGTTGCAAAGGGGAATGAAAAACTGTTTTTT | CSVAKGNEKLFF
TRBJ2-3 | TRBV24-1 | - | many | TGTGCCACCAGTGATCCTGGGACGGGCACAGATACGCAGTATTTT | CATSDPGTGTDTQYF
TRBJ2-2 | TRBV15 | - | many | TGTGCCACCAGCTCGCTGGTGGTGGCCGGGGAGCTGTTTTTT | CATSSLVVAGELFF
TRBJ2-5 | TRBV5-1 | TRBD2 | many | TGCGCCAGCAGCCCTGGACTAGCGGGGGCGTTGGAGACCCAGTACTTC | CASSPGLAGALETQYF
TRBJ1-6 | TRBV5-1 | TRBD1 | many | TGCGCCAGCAGCTTACGGCAGGGGGTTGGTAATTCACCCCTCCACTTT | CASSLRQGVGNSPLHF
TRBJ2-5 | TRBV15 | TRBD1 | many | TGTGCCACCAGCAGATACCCGACAGGGGGAGAGACCCAGTACTTC | CATSRYPTGGETQYF
TRBJ2-5 | TRBV29-1 | - | - | TGCAGCGTTGAAGAGGGTCAGATCCCTGAGACCCAGTACTTC | CSVEEGQIPETQYF
TRBJ2-1 | TRBV28 | TRBD2 | many | TGTGCCAGCAGTTTACCGGGAGGAGCCAATGAGCAGTTCTTC | CASSLPGGANEQFF
TRBJ2-5 | TRBV6-1 | TRBD1 | many | TGTGCCAGCAGTGCAAGCATGGGACAGCAAGAGACCCAGTACTTC | CASSASMGQQETQYF
TRBJ2-3 | TRBV12-5 | - | many | TGTGCTAGTGGTTCCCGATATTCTGGCACAGATACGCAGTATTTT | CASGSRYSGTDTQYF
TRBJ2-1 | TRBV7-3 | - | - | TGTGCCAGCAGCTTAAATCCTAGCGCGGCATACAATGAGCAGTTCTTC | CASSLNPSAAYNEQFF
TRBJ1-5 | TRBV6-1 | - | many | TGTGCCAGCAAGGCATATAGCAATCAGCCCCAGCATTTT | CASKAYSNQPQHF
TRBJ1-2 | TRBV21-1 | - | few | TGTGCCAGCAGCCCTCGGGACACCTTCGGGGGCTACACCTTC | CASSPRDTFGGYTF
TRBJ2-3 | TRBV7-2 | TRBD2 | many | TGTGCCAGCAGCTTAGGCGGGGGGGCAGATACGCAGTATTTT | CASSLGGGADTQYF